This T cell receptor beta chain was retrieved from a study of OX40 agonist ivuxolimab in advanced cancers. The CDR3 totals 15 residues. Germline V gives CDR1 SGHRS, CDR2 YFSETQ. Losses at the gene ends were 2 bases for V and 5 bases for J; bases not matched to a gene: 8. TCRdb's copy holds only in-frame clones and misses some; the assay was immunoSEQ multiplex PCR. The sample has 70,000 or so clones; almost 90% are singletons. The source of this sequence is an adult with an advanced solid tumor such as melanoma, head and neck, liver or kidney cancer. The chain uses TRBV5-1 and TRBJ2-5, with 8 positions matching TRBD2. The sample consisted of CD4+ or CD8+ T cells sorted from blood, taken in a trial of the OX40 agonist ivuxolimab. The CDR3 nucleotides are TGCGCCAGCAGCTTCGGGGGGGCCTCAATTGAGACCCAGTACTTC. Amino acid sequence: CASSFGGASIETQYF.